One and the same sample provided the 32 T cell receptor beta chains below, sequenced in a study of technical replicates of blood from a handful of donors. Assay: immunoSEQ multiplex PCR; the TCRdb copy retains only in-frame clones and omits some. The repertoire holds about 59,000 clones, approximately 83% seen once, with more than 4.5% in the top ten. The sequenced material came from PBMCs. These receptors came from a human donor in good health. Some clones in this sample may be carry-over from other donors' samples.

V usage is TRBV6-1 and J usage is TRBJ1-2, with D possibly being TRBD1 (5 bases). V lost 0 bases to trimming and J lost 5 bases, with 13 bases between them. The CDR3 is made up of 15 amino acids. CDR1 is MNHNS and CDR2 is SASEGT in the germline V gene. The DNA for the CDR3 is TGTGCCAGCAGTGAAGCGGGTCGGCAGGGTTATGGCTACACCTTC. The encoded protein is CASSEAGRQGYGYTF.

The chain uses TRBV7-9 and TRBJ2-5; D is possibly TRBD1 (6 bases). The V gene's germline CDR1 is SEHNR and CDR2 FQNEAQ (reference sequence). Trimming shortened V by 5 bases and J by 2 bases, and 15 bases separated the two germline ends. The CDR3 spans 15 residues. CDR3 loop: CASSVRGINQETQYF. As DNA, the CDR3 is TGTGCCAGCAGCGTGAGGGGGATCAATCAAGAGACCCAGTACTTC.

The chain joins TRBV5-4 to TRBJ1-1; D is possibly TRBD1 (6 bases). Between the trimmed V and J ends, which lost 4 bases and 6 bases, there was a span of 16 bases. Germline assignment: CDR1 SGHNT and CDR2 YYREEE (reference sequence). The CDR3 has 14 amino acids. The CDR3 DNA sequence: TGTGCCAGCAGCCAACAGGGCCGACTTGCTGAAGCTTTCTTT. This sequence encodes CASSQQGRLAEAFF.

This clone has more than one count but fewer than ten. The genes are TRBV6-6 and TRBJ1-6; 8 nucleotides line up with TRBD1. The CDR3 consists of 13 residues. The germline V gene has CDR1 MNHNY and CDR2 SVGAGI (reference sequence). The V segment lost 6 bases and the J segment 7 bases; nucleotides outside the gene matches: 2. CDR3 protein: CASSRQGNSPLHF. The CDR3 coding sequence is TGTGCCAGCAGCAGACAGGGGAATTCACCCCTCCACTTT.

V is TRBV7-6 and J is TRBJ1-2; D not resolved. The CDR3 consists of 13 residues. Trimming took off 1 base at V and 2 bases at J, with 5 bases between the two ends. CDR1 is SGHVS and CDR2 is FNYEAQ in the germline V gene. This CDR3 reads CASSLVKNYGYTF. DNA of the CDR3: TGTGCCAGCAGCTTAGTTAAAAACTATGGCTACACCTTC. The variable domain in full, with the rest retrieved from reference TRBV7-6 and TRBJ1-2, is GAGVSQSPRYKVTKRGQDVALRCDPISGHVSLYWYRQALGQGPEFLTYFNYEAQQDKSGLPNDRFSAERPEGSISTLTIQRTEQRDSAMYRCASSLVKNYGYTFGSGTRLTVV.

This clone was counted between two and nine times. The chain has TRBV6-1 and TRBJ2-2; 7 bases are a match to TRBD2. V dropped 4 bases and J dropped 1; count of bases not matched to a gene: 12. The CDR3 has 18 residues. Germline V gene sequence: CDR1 MNHNS, CDR2 SASEGT. As DNA, the CDR3 is TGTGCCAGCAGTGGGGGGGTGTGGCTAGCGGAGAACACCGGGGAGCTGTTTTTT. This encodes CASSGGVWLAENTGELFF.

The chain recombines TRBV19 with TRBJ1-6; D gene unclear. Trimming removed 4 bases at V and 10 bases at J, with 14 bases between. Germline-derived CDR1 and CDR2 are LNHDA and SQIVND (reference sequence). The CDR3 is made up of 14 amino acids. The CDR3: CASSRTPSQSPLHF. DNA of the CDR3: TGTGCCAGTAGTAGGACTCCCTCACAATCACCCCTCCACTTT.

This chain joins TRBV2 and TRBJ1-5; TRBD1 matches 11 bases. The V gene's germline CDR1 is SNHLY and CDR2 FYNNEI. The CDR3 consists of 14 residues. The junction had 3 bases not matched to a gene; V was cut back by 4 bases and J by 7 bases. The CDR3 sequence: CASSGTGGEQPQHF. CDR3 sequence (DNA): TGTGCCAGCAGTGGGACAGGGGGCGAACAGCCCCAGCATTTT.

J is TRBJ2-7 and V is TRBV18, with 9 bases matching TRBD1. CDR3 length: 13 amino acids. V shed 4 bases and J 7 bases; nucleotides not matched to a gene: 5. Germline V lookup: CDR1 KGHSH, CDR2 LQKENI. In nucleotides, the CDR3 is TGTGCCAGCTCACTCGGGACAGGGCGAGAGCAGTACTTC. This gives the protein CASSLGTGREQYF. The entire variable domain, with the rest obtained from reference TRBV18 and TRBJ2-7, is as follows: NAGVMQNPRHLVRRRGQEARLRCSPMKGHSHVYWYRQLPEEGLKFMVYLQKENIIDESGMPKERFSAEFPKEGPSILRIQQVVRGDSAAYFCASSLGTGREQYFGPGTRLTVT.

The J gene is TRBJ2-5, the V gene TRBV30; TRBD2 matches at 10 bases. Germline lookup yields CDR1 GTSNPN and CDR2 SVGIG (reference sequence). J was trimmed by 5 bases and V by 3 bases; bases with no gene match: 12. This CDR3 contains 16 residues. The CDR3: CAWRAVGSGGGETQYF. CDR3 bases: TGTGCCTGGAGAGCCGTAGGGAGCGGGGGGGGCGAGACCCAGTACTTC.

The J gene is TRBJ2-7, the V gene TRBV20-1; D may be TRBD1 (5 bases). Trimming cost V 5 bases and J 7 bases, with 12 bases left between them. Germline V gives CDR1 DFQATT, CDR2 SNEGSKA (reference sequence). This CDR3 comprises 11 residues. The DNA of the CDR3 is TGCAGTGCTGCAGGGAATAGGGAGCAGTACTTC. Translating it yields CSAAGNREQYF.

This chain joins TRBV2 and TRBJ1-4; possibly TRBD1 for D (5 bases). The CDR3 is made up of 12 amino acids. V was trimmed by 10 bases and J by 7 bases, leaving 13 bases between them. CDR1 SNHLY and CDR2 FYNNEI come from the germline V gene. The CDR3 nucleotides read TGTGCCAACCGGGGGGAGAGTGAAAAACTGTTTTTT. It yields the protein CANRGESEKLFF.

The genes are TRBV4-3 and TRBJ2-3, with D possibly being TRBD2 (5 bases). V lost 0 bases and J 5 bases, leaving 9 bases between the germline ends. The CDR3 totals 14 residues. CDR1 is LGHNA and CDR2 is YSLEER in the germline V gene. DNA of the CDR3: TGCGCCAGCAGCCAAGATCAAGAGGGAGATACGCAGTATTTT. Amino acid sequence: CASSQDQEGDTQYF.

This clone was recorded once. The chain has TRBV2 and TRBJ1-1; unclear D gene. CDR1 is SNHLY, CDR2 FYNNEI, per germline. This CDR3 is 15 amino acids long. Trimming pared 6 bases from V and 0 bases from J, leaving 14 bases between. DNA for the CDR3: TGTGCCAGCAGGGCGACGGAGTCAGTGAACACTGAAGCTTTCTTT. This translates into CASRATESVNTEAFF.

V usage is TRBV5-4 and J usage is TRBJ2-1; TRBD1 matches at 9 bases. The germline V gene encodes CDR1 SGHNT and CDR2 YYREEE (reference sequence). The length of the CDR3 is 13 residues. V lost 10 bases and J lost 4; bases outside the gene matches: 6. CDR3 nucleotides: TGTGCCGGGGGGGACAGGGTATACAATGAGCAGTTCTTC. It is translated as CAGGDRVYNEQFF.

As concerns this clone: A clone one base away is much larger, so this may be a read error. The chain employs TRBV7-6 and TRBJ1-6; D gene unclear. The CDR3 extends over 14 amino acids. With 1 base removed from V and 10 bases from J, the gap between germline ends came to 11 bases. The germline CDR1 and CDR2 sequences are SGHVS and FNYEAQ. CDR3 residues: CASSLGGFGSPLHF. CDR3 bases: TGTGCCAGCAGCTTAGGAGGGTTCGGGTCACCCCTCCACTTT.

The CDR3 DNA follows: TGTGCCAGCAGTGACCTGACTAGCGGGAACACAGATACGCAGTATTTT. Its protein product is CASSDLTSGNTDTQYF. This chain connects TRBV6-1 to TRBJ2-3, with TRBD2 identical over 11 bases. V gave up 3 bases and J gave up 2 bases; unmatched junction bases: 4. The V gene's germline CDR1 is MNHNS and CDR2 SASEGT. This CDR3 comprises 16 residues.

The chain has TRBV27 and TRBJ1-2; tentative D call: TRBD1 (5 bases). This CDR3 comprises 14 residues. Trimming pared 5 bases from V and 7 bases from J, leaving 17 bases between. CDR1 and CDR2 (germline): MNHEY, SMNVEV (reference sequence). The CDR3 DNA sequence: TGTGCCAGCAGTCGAATTACAGCGGGGGGTGGCTACACCTTC. Protein: CASSRITAGGGYTF.

For the CDR3, the DNA is TGTGCCAGCAGGTTAGGGGGGGCTGGTGATACGCAGTATTTT. Translating gives CASRLGGAGDTQYF. The chain has TRBV5-4 and TRBJ2-3; D is perhaps TRBD2 (7 bases). The CDR3 has 14 residues. The V end lost 5 bases, the J end lost 6 bases, and 16 bases lay between the germline ends. Germline loops: CDR1 SGHNT, CDR2 YYREEE (reference sequence).

The rearrangement joins TRBV7-9 to TRBJ1-1; unclear D gene. The germline gives CDR1 SEHNR, CDR2 FQNEAQ (reference sequence). The CDR3 is 14 amino acids. V gave up 1 base and J gave up 0 bases, with 6 bases separating them. Here the CDR3 reads CASSLGSVNTEAFF. The CDR3 region has the DNA TGTGCCAGCAGCTTAGGTTCAGTGAACACTGAAGCTTTCTTT.

The chain carries TRBV7-3 and TRBJ2-1; TRBD2 is a possible D gene (6 bases). CDR1 and CDR2 (germline): SGHTA, FQGTGA. This CDR3 comprises 15 residues. Trimming left V 0 bases short and J 3 bases short, with 9 bases between. This chain's CDR3 is CASSLTSGNYNEQFF. The DNA for the CDR3 is TGTGCCAGCAGCTTAACTAGCGGAAACTACAATGAGCAGTTCTTC.

This chain joins TRBV7-2 and TRBJ2-2; D may be TRBD2 (5 bases). V was shortened by 2 bases and J by 8 bases, with 18 bases between the two germline ends. The CDR3 runs 16 residues. Germline loops: CDR1 SGHTA, CDR2 FQGNSA. Written as DNA, the CDR3 is TGTGCCAGCAGCTTAAGGTCTTCTATGCGCGGGGGGGAGCTGTTTTTT. Its translation: CASSLRSSMRGGELFF.

This clone has at least ten counts. This sequence joins TRBV4-2 and TRBJ2-3, with D perhaps matching TRBD2 (5 bases). Germline CDR1 LGHNA, CDR2 YNFKEQ. V lost 1 base and J 4 bases, leaving 12 bases between the germline ends. There are 15 residues in the CDR3. CDR3 amino acids: CASSQAGEPSDTQYF. The CDR3 nucleotides are TGTGCCAGCAGCCAAGCCGGGGAACCCTCAGATACGCAGTATTTT.

The chain has TRBV9 and TRBJ2-7, with D tentatively TRBD1 (6 bases). The CDR3 spans 14 residues. Germline V gene sequence: CDR1 SGDLS, CDR2 YYNGEE. The V end lost 0 bases, the J end lost 2 bases, and 9 bases lay between the germline ends. This CDR3 reads CASSVDRVPYEQYF. The CDR3 nucleotides are TGTGCCAGCAGCGTAGACAGGGTCCCCTACGAGCAGTACTTC.

The V and J genes are TRBV7-3 and TRBJ2-1, with D hard to call. The CDR3 spans 11 residues. CDR1 and CDR2 from the germline V gene are SGHTA and FQGTGA. V was cut by 5 bases and J by 5 bases, with 4 bases left in between. This chain's CDR3 is CASSINNEQFF. CDR3 DNA: TGTGCCAGCAGCATTAACAATGAGCAGTTCTTC. The full variable domain, rest sourced from reference TRBV7-3 and TRBJ2-1, is GAGVSQTPSNKVTEKGKYVELRCDPISGHTALYWYRQSLGQGPEFLIYFQGTGAADDSGLPNDRFFAVRPEGSVSTLKIQRTERGDSAVYLCASSINNEQFFGPGTRLTVL.

DNA for the CDR3: TGCGCCAGCAGCCAAGGGACTAGAAGCGTTGAGCAGTTCTTC. Protein product: CASSQGTRSVEQFF. The chain has TRBV4-1 and TRBJ2-1; 7 nucleotides line up with TRBD2. The CDR3 has 14 amino acids. The ends lost 1 base at V and 9 bases at J; junction bases unmatched: 6. Germline V gene data show CDR1 as MGHRA and CDR2 as YSYEKL.

This chain uses TRBV11-2 with TRBJ2-1, with D possibly matching TRBD2 (5 bases). Deletions cut 6 bases from V and 9 bases from J, with 18 bases between. This CDR3 spans 14 amino acids. CDR1 SGHAT and CDR2 FQNNGV come from the germline V gene. The CDR3 reads CASRPFGLTGEQFF. DNA for the CDR3: TGTGCCAGCAGACCTTTCGGACTTACCGGTGAGCAGTTCTTC.

This clone was seen a handful of times. This sequence joins TRBV19 and TRBJ2-6; D remains unclear. Trimming stripped 3 bases from V and 0 bases from J, with 9 bases between. In germline, CDR1 is LNHDA, CDR2 SQIVND (reference sequence). This CDR3 region has 16 residues. The CDR3 reads CASSIARPSGANVLTF. The CDR3 coding sequence is TGTGCCAGTAGTATTGCGAGGCCCTCTGGGGCCAACGTCCTGACTTTC.

There are a few counts of this clone. This chain joins TRBV19 and TRBJ2-5; 8 nucleotides line up with TRBD1. Per the germline V gene, CDR1 is LNHDA and CDR2 is SQIVND (reference sequence). Losses at the gene ends were 7 bases for V and 0 bases for J; bases not matched to a gene: 7. The CDR3 is 15 amino acids. The CDR3, as DNA: TGTGCCAGTAATACTAACAGGGGGGACCAAGAGACCCAGTACTTC. It specifies CASNTNRGDQETQYF.

V usage is TRBV7-2 and J usage is TRBJ2-5, with 7 nucleotides matching TRBD2. J gave up 2 bases and V 1 base, and 4 bases lay outside the gene matches. The germline V gene encodes CDR1 SGHTA and CDR2 FQGNSA. The CDR3 consists of 15 residues. In DNA form, the CDR3 reads TGTGCCAGCAGCTTAGGTCTGGGAGGGCAAGAGACCCAGTACTTC. Amino acid sequence: CASSLGLGGQETQYF.

This chain links TRBV27 with TRBJ2-5; D is perhaps TRBD2 (5 bases). V was cut by 6 bases and J by 5 bases, with 10 bases left in between. Germline V gives CDR1 MNHEY, CDR2 SMNVEV (reference sequence). This CDR3 comprises 12 residues. Here the CDR3 DNA reads TGTGCCAGCAGACGTGGCGGGGAGACCCAGTACTTC. Translation gives CASRRGGETQYF.

V is TRBV2 and J is TRBJ2-5; 7 positions match TRBD2. The V gene end was trimmed by 4 bases and the J gene end by 5 bases; junction bases not matched to a gene: 10. CDR1 is SNHLY, CDR2 FYNNEI, per germline. CDR3 length equals 15 residues. The CDR3 DNA sequence: TGTGCCAGCAGTGGTCTCCGGGGAGGGCTGGAGACCCAGTACTTC. This encodes CASSGLRGGLETQYF.